The source of this TCR beta chain is a study of T cell responses to AZD1222 COVID-19 vaccine. Trimming left V 5 bases short and J 5 bases short, with 15 bases between. Looked up from germline, CDR1 is SGHTA and CDR2 is FQGTGA. This CDR3 spans 14 amino acids. The repertoire was sequenced with immunoSEQ multiplex PCR; TCRdb's copy has only in-frame clones and lacks some. Here the sample spans about 130,000 clones, roughly 89% being singletons. This specimen was peripheral blood, taken on day 0 of AZD1222 vaccination. The TCR sequence derives from an adult in good health. This chain uses TRBV7-3 with TRBJ1-2, with a tentative D call TRBD1 (6 bases). CDR3 sequence: CASSGGHNSYGYTF. The CDR3 bases are TGTGCCAGCAGCGGGGGACACAACTCTTATGGCTACACCTTC. Supplemented by reference TRBV7-3 and TRBJ1-2, the full variable domain reads GAGVSQTPSNKVTEKGKYVELRCDPISGHTALYWYRQSLGQGPEFLIYFQGTGAADDSGLPNDRFFAVRPEGSVSTLKIQRTERGDSAVYLCASSGGHNSYGYTFGSGTRLTVV.